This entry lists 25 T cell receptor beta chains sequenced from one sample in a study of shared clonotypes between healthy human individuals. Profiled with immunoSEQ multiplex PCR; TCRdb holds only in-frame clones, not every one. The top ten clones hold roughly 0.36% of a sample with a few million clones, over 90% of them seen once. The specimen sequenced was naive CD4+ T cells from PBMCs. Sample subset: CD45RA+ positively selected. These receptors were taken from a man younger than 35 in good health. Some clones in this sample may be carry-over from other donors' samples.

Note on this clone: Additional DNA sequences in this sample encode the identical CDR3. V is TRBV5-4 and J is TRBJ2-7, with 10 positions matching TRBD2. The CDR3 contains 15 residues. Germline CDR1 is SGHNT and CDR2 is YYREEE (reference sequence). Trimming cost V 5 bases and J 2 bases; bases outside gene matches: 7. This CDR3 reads CASSRRLAGAYEQYF. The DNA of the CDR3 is TGTGCCAGCAGTCGTAGACTAGCGGGCGCCTACGAGCAGTACTTC.

CDR3: CASSRDTEAFF. The DNA for the CDR3 is TGTGCCAGCAGCCGGGACACTGAAGCTTTCTTT. The chain links TRBV4-2 to TRBJ1-1; the D is unclear. Germline V gene sequence: CDR1 LGHNA, CDR2 YNFKEQ. The V end lost 4 bases, the J end lost 3 bases, and 3 bases lay between the germline ends. The CDR3 contains 11 residues.

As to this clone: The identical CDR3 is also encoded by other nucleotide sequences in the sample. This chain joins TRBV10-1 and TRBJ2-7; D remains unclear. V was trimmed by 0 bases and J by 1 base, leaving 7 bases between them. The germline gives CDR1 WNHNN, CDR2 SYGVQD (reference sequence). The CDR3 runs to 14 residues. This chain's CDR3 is CASSESRRSYEQYF. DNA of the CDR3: TGCGCCAGCAGTGAGTCCAGACGATCCTACGAGCAGTACTTC.

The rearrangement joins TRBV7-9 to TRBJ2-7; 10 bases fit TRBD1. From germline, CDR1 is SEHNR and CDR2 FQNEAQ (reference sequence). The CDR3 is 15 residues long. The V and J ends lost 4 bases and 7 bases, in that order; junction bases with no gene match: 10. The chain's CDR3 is CASSYWRQGAGEQYF. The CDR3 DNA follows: TGTGCCAGCAGCTATTGGAGACAGGGGGCTGGAGAGCAGTACTTC.

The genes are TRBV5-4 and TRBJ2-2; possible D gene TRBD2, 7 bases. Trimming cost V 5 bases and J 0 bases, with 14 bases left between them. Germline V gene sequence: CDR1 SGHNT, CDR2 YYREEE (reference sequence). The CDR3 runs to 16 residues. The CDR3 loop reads CASRRGGETNTGELFF. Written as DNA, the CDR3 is TGTGCCAGCAGGAGGGGGGGCGAGACGAACACCGGGGAGCTGTTTTTT.

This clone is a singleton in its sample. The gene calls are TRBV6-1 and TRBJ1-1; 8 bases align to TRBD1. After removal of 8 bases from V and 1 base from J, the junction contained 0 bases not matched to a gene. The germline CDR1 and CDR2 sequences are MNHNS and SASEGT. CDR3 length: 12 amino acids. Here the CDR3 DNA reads TGTGCCAGCGGGACAGGGAACACTGAAGCTTTCTTT. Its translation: CASGTGNTEAFF.

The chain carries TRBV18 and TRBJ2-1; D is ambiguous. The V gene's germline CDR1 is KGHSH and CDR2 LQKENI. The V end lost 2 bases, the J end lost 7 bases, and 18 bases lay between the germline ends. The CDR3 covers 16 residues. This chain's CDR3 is CASSPSVRGTMNEQFF. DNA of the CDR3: TGTGCCAGCTCACCATCTGTACGCGGCACCATGAATGAGCAGTTCTTC.

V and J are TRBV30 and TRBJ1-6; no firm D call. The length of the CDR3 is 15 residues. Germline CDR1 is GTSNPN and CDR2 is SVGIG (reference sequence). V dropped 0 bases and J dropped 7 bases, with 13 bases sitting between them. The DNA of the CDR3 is TGTGCCTGGAGTGTCCCCGGGAATTTGAATTCACCCCTCCACTTT. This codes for CAWSVPGNLNSPLHF. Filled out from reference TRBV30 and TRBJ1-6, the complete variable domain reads SQTIHQWPATLVQPVGSPLSLECTVEGTSNPNLYWYRQAAGRGLQLLFYSVGIGQISSEVPQNLSASRPQDRQFILSSKKLLLSDSGFYLCAWSVPGNLNSPLHFGNGTRLTVT.

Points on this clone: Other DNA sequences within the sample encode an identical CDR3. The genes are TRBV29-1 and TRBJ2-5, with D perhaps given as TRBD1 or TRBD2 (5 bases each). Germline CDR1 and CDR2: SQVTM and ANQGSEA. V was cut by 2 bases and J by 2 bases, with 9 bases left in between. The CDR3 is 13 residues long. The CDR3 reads CSVEPGRQETQYF. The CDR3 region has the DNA TGCAGCGTTGAACCGGGGCGGCAAGAGACCCAGTACTTC.

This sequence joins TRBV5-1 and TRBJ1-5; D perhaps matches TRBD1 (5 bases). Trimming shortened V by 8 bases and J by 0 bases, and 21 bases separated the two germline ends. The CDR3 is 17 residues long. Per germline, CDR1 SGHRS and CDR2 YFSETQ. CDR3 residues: CASRIPGRRYSNQPQHF. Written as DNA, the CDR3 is TGCGCCAGTAGAATACCGGGGCGGCGGTATAGCAATCAGCCCCAGCATTTT.

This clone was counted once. In nucleotides, the CDR3 is TGTGCCAGCAGCTCAGAGGGACTGAACATCAATCAGCCCCAGCATTTT. Encoded protein: CASSSEGLNINQPQHF. The V gene is TRBV7-8, the J gene TRBJ1-5; TRBD1 is a possible D gene (5 bases). Germline lookup yields CDR1 SGHVS and CDR2 FQNEAQ. Trimming removed 4 bases from V and 3 bases from J, with 16 bases in between. This CDR3 is built from 16 residues.

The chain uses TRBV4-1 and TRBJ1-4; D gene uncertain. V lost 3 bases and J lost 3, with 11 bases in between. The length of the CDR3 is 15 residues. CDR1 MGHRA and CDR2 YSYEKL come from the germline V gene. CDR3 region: CASSQDGGPNEKLFF. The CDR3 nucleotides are TGCGCCAGCAGCCAGGATGGTGGACCTAATGAAAAACTGTTTTTT.

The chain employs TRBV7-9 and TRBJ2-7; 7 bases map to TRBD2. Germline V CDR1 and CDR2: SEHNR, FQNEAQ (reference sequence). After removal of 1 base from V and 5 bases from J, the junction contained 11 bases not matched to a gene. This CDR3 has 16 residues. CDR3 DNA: TGTGCCAGCAGCTTAGGCCGACTAGCAGGGCCCGACGAGCAGTACTTC. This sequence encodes CASSLGRLAGPDEQYF.

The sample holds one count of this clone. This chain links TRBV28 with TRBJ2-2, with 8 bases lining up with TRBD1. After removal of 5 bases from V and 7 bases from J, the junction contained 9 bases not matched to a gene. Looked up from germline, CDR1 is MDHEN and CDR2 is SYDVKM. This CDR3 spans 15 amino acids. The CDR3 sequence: CASSLRDRGYGELFF. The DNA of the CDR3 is TGTGCCAGCAGTCTGCGAGACAGGGGTTACGGGGAGCTGTTTTTT.

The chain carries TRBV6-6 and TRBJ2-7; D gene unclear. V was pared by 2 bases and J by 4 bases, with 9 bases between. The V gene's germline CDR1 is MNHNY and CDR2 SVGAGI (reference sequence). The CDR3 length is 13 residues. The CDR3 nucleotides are TGTGCCAGCAGTTACAGGCAGTTATACGAGCAGTACTTC. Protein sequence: CASSYRQLYEQYF.

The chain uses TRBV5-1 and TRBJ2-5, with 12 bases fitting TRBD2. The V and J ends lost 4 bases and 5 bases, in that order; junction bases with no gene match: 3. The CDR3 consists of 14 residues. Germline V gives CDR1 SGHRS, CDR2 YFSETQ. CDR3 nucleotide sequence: TGCGCCAGCAGCCGACTAGCGGGAGATGAGACCCAGTACTTC. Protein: CASSRLAGDETQYF.

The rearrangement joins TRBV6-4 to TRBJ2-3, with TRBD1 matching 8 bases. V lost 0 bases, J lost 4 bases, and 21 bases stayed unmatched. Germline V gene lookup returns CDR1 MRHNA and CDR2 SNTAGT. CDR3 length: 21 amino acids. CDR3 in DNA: TGTGCCAGCAGTGACTCGTGCCTGCGCTCCCCTACGGGACAGGTTCCAGATACGCAGTATTTT. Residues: CASSDSCLRSPTGQVPDTQYF.

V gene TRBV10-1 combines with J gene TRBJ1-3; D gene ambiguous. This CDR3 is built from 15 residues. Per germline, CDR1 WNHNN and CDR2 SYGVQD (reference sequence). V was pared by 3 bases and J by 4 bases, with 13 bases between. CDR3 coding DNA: TGCGCCAGCAGTGACGGGTTAGTAGAAGGAAACACCATATATTTT. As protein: CASSDGLVEGNTIYF.

The CDR3 DNA reads as TGCGCCAGCAGCAGGGAGATCAACACTGAAGCTTTCTTT. Protein: CASSREINTEAFF. The chain employs TRBV10-1 and TRBJ1-1; D is possibly TRBD1 (5 bases). Germline CDR1 and CDR2: WNHNN and SYGVQD (reference sequence). V gave up 6 bases and J gave up 2 bases, with 10 bases separating them. This CDR3 region has 13 residues.

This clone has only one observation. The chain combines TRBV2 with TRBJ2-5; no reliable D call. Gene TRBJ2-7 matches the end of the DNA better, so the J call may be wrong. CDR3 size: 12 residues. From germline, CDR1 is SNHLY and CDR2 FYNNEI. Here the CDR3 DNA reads TGTGCCAGCAATAGACAAATCTACGAGCAGTACTTC. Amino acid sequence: CASNRQIYEQYF.

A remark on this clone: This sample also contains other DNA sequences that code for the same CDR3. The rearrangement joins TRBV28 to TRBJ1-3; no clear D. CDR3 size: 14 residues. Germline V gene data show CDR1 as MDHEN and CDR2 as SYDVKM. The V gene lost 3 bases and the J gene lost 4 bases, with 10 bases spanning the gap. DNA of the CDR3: TGTGCCAGCAGTTTCGGGTCCCTCGGAAACACCATATATTTT. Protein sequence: CASSFGSLGNTIYF.

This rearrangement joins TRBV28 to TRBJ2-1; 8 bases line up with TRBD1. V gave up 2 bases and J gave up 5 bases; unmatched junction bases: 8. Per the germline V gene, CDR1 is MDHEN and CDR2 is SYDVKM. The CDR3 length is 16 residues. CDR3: CASSLKGTGSHNEQFF. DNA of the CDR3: TGTGCCAGCAGTTTAAAGGGGACAGGCTCACACAATGAGCAGTTCTTC.

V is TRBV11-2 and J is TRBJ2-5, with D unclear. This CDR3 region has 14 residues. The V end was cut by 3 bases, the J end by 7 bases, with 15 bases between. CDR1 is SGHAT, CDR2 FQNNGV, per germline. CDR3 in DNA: TGTGCCAGCAGCTTCACAAGCGTCGAAGGGACCCAGTACTTC. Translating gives CASSFTSVEGTQYF.

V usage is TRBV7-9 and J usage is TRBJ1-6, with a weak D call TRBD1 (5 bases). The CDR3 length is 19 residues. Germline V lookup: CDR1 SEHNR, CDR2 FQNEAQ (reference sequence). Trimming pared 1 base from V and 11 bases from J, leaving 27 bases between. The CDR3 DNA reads TGTGCCAGCAGCTTAGTCCCTGTTCTGAGCGGGACCCTCGGACCACCCCTCCACTTT. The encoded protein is CASSLVPVLSGTLGPPLHF.

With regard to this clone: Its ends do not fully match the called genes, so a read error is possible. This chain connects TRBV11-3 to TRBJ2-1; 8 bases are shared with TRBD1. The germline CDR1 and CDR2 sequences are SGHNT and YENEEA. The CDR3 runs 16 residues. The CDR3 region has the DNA TGTGCCAGCAGTTTAGGGGCCAGGGGGCTCAGAGGTGAGCAGTTCTTC. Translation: CASSLGARGLRGEQFF.